This TCR beta chain stems from a study of cytomegalovirus exposure and HLA in healthy donors. CDR3 length: 16 amino acids. Trimming took off 2 bases at V and 3 bases at J, with 11 bases between the two ends. Germline CDR1 and CDR2: SGHTA and FQGTGA. PCR primers comprised 60 Vbeta and 13 Jbeta primers. The method was immunoSEQ multiplex PCR; TCRdb's version includes in-frame clones alone and lacks a portion of them. The sample consists of more than 95,000 clones, 60% to 85% of them appearing once. Material: PBMCs. The rearrangement joins TRBV7-3 to TRBJ1-6, with D maybe TRBD1 (5 bases). The receptor's source is a man between 25 and 39 years old in good health and CMV-seronegative. Here the CDR3 reads CASSLQGQGYNSPLHF. The CDR3 nucleotides read TGTGCCAGCAGCTTACAGGGTCAAGGCTATAATTCACCCCTCCACTTT.